A selection of T cell receptor beta chains follows, all from one sample in a study of CD8+ T cells in alopecia areata. TCRdb keeps only in-frame clones here, not all; method: immunoSEQ multiplex PCR. The sample shows fewer than 250,000 clones, less than 65% of them seen only once. Sample: CD4+ T cells sorted from blood, taken at week 4, from a patient treated with tofacitinib. The receptor source for this set is a human donor with alopecia areata. Both conserved end residues are part of each CDR3. D genes are given only for firm matches. Only part of the rows carry a size: once, few, many, or a class if the clone is expanded.

>TRBJ2-7|.|TRBV29-1|TRBD2
CSVVSSGSYEQYF
TGCAGCGTTGTTTCTAGCGGTTCCTACGAGCAGTACTTC
>TRBJ1-5|.|TRBV2|.
CASSLERANGNQPQHF
TGTGCCAGCAGCCTAGAGAGGGCTAACGGCAATCAGCCCCAGCATTTT
>TRBJ1-6|.|TRBV5-4|TRBD1
CASSIPGQRNSPLHF
TGTGCCAGCAGCATACCGGGACAGCGGAATTCACCCCTCCACTTT
>TRBJ2-2|.|TRBV29-1|TRBD2
CSVNGLAGTNTGELFF
TGCAGCGTCAATGGACTAGCGGGGACAAACACCGGGGAGCTGTTTTTT
>TRBJ1-2|few|TRBV23-1|.
CASSLARRKGYSGYTF
TGCGCCAGCAGTCTAGCTCGGAGGAAGGGATATAGTGGCTACACCTTC
>TRBJ1-2|.|TRBV27|.
CASSTIAGSGGYTF
TGTGCCAGCAGTACCATTGCAGGGAGCGGTGGCTACACCTTC
>TRBJ2-7|.|TRBV1|.
CTSSLPGKGEQYF
TGCACCAGCAGCCTCCCAGGGAAGGGCGAGCAGTACTTC
>TRBJ1-5|.|TRBV4-2|.
CASSQEGRTHQPQHF
TGTGCCAGCAGCCAAGAAGGGCGGACACATCAGCCCCAGCATTTT
>TRBJ1-1|.|TRBV7-9|.
CASSILQGSTEAFF
TGTGCCAGCAGCATATTACAGGGCAGCACTGAAGCTTTCTTT
>TRBJ1-5|.|TRBV2|TRBD1
CASSRDRDQPQHF
TGTGCCAGCAGCCGCGACAGGGATCAGCCCCAGCATTTT
>TRBJ2-5|.|TRBV2|.
CASSLPGLGETQYF
TGTGCCAGCAGCCTCCCAGGGTTAGGGGAGACCCAGTACTTC
>TRBJ1-1|.|TRBV18|TRBD1
CASSPDRGTEAFF
TGTGCCAGCTCACCAGACAGGGGCACTGAAGCTTTCTTT
>TRBJ1-6|.|TRBV9|TRBD1
CASSVEGQGASPLHF
TGTGCCAGCAGCGTCGAAGGACAGGGGGCCTCACCCCTCCACTTT
>TRBJ2-7|.|TRBV7-9|TRBD1
CASSLGTGVYEQYF
TGTGCCAGCAGCTTGGGGACAGGGGTCTACGAGCAGTACTTC
>TRBJ1-1|.|TRBV15|.
CATSRAGTEAFF
TGTGCCACCAGCAGAGCAGGCACTGAAGCTTTCTTT
>TRBJ1-2|.|TRBV2|.
CASTEGTGANYGYTF
TGTGCCAGCACCGAGGGGACTGGGGCGAACTATGGCTACACCTTC
>TRBJ1-5|once|TRBV7-2|.
CASSRTVSNQPQHF
TGTGCCAGCAGCCGGACAGTTAGCAATCAGCCCCAGCATTTT
>TRBJ2-3|.|TRBV5-6|TRBD2
CASSPRTSGGTQYF
TGTGCCAGCAGCCCTCGGACTAGCGGAGGTACGCAGTATTTT
>TRBJ1-1|.|TRBV9|TRBD1
CASSVEGQGTTEAFF
TGTGCCAGCAGCGTAGAGGGACAGGGGACTACTGAAGCTTTCTTT
>TRBJ2-7|.|TRBV2|.
CASSAEVGEQYF
TGTGCCAGCAGTGCGGAGGTCGGCGAGCAGTACTTC
>TRBJ1-2|few|TRBV10-3|.
CASSYSNRGGYGYTF
TGTGCCAGCAGTTACTCGAACCGGGGCGGGTATGGCTACACCTTC
>TRBJ1-1|few|TRBV7-2|.
CASSFGMNTEAFF
TGTGCCAGCAGCTTTGGGATGAACACTGAAGCTTTCTTT
>TRBJ2-2|.|TRBV30|.
CAWSWGTGELFF
TGTGCCTGGAGTTGGGGAACCGGGGAGCTGTTTTTT
>TRBJ1-5|.|TRBV2|.
CASRREVNQPQHF
TGTGCCAGCAGGCGAGAGGTCAATCAGCCCCAGCATTTT
>TRBJ1-5|.|TRBV5-6|.
CASSLADPPQHF
TGTGCCAGCAGCTTGGCGGATCCGCCCCAGCATTTT
>TRBJ1-2|.|TRBV6-5|TRBD1
CASSYGTGKSGYTF
TGTGCCAGCAGTTACGGGACAGGGAAGTCTGGCTACACCTTC
>TRBJ2-3|.|TRBV19|TRBD1
CASSNPGGGTDTQYF
TGTGCCAGTAGTAACCCAGGGGGCGGAACAGATACGCAGTATTTT
>TRBJ2-1|.|TRBV7-2|TRBD2
CASVSGGALEQFF
TGTGCCAGCGTTAGCGGGGGGGCCTTAGAGCAGTTCTTC
>TRBJ2-3|.|TRBV5-1|TRBD2
CASSLGLAASTDTQYF
TGCGCCAGCAGCTTGGGACTAGCGGCCAGCACAGATACGCAGTATTTT
>TRBJ2-3|.|TRBV5-6|.
CASSSISTDTQYF
TGTGCCAGCAGCTCTATAAGCACAGATACGCAGTATTTT
>TRBJ1-5|few|TRBV5-1|.
CASSSGQDSNQPQHF
TGCGCCAGCAGCTCAGGACAAGATAGCAATCAGCCCCAGCATTTT
>TRBJ1-5|.|TRBV29-1|.
CSSKGQSNQPQHF
TGCAGCTCAAAGGGACAAAGCAATCAGCCCCAGCATTTT
>TRBJ2-2|.|TRBV5-1|.
CASSLGATGELFF
TGCGCCAGCAGCTTGGGCGCCACCGGGGAGCTGTTTTTT